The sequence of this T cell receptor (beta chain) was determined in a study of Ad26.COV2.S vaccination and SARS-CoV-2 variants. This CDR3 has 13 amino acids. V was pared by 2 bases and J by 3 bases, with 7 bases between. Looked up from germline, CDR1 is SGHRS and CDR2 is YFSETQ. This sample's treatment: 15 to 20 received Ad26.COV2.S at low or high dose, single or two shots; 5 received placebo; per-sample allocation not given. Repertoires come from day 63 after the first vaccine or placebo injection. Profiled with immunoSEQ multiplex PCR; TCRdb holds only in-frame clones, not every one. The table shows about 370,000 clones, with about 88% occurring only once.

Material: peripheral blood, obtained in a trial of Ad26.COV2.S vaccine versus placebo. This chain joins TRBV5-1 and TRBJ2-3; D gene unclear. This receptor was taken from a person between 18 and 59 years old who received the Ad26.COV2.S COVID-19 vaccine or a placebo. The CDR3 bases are TGCGCCAGCAGCTTATGGGGAACAGATACGCAGTATTTT. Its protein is CASSLWGTDTQYF.